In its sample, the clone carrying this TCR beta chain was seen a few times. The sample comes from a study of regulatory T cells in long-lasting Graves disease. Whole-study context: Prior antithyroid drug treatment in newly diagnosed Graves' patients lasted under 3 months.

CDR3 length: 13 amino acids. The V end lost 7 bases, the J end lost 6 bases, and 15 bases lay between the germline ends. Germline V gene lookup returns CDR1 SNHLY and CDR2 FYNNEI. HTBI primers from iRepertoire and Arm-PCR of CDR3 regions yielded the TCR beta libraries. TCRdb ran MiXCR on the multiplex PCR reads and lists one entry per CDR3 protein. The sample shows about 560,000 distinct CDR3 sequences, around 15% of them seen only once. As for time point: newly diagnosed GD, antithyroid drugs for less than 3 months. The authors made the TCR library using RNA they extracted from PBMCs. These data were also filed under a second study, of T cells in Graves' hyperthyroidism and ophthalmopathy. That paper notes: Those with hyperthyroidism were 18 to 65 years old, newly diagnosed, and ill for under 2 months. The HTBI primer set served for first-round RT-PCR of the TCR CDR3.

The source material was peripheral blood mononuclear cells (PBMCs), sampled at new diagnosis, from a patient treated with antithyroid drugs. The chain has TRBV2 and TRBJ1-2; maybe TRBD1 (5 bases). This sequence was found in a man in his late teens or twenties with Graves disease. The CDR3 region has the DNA TGTGCCAGCAACGTGGCAGGGAGAGATGGCTACACCTTC. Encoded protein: CASNVAGRDGYTF.